This T cell receptor beta chain was obtained from a study of blood T cell repertoires in COVID-19. Study information: Acute-phase and convalescent COVID-19 samples originated in the United States, Italy and Spain.

In the authors' methods: Amplification of reference gene primers was used by the study to estimate nucleated cell counts. The method was immunoSEQ multiplex PCR; TCRdb's version includes in-frame clones alone and lacks a portion of them. D and trimming come from the DNA, and the V and J calls and clone size come from that table. The repertoire holds roughly 150,000 clones, with about nine tenths as singletons. The J segment lost 0 bases and the V segment lost 6 bases, leaving 5 bases of the junction unmatched. CDR3 length: 16 amino acids. CDR1 and CDR2 (germline): LGHNT, FRNRAP. The V gene is TRBV12-5, the J gene TRBJ1-4; 9 positions agree with TRBD1. This clonotype originated in a man aged 60-69 years with active or convalescent COVID-19. What was sequenced was peripheral blood. In DNA, the CDR3 is TGTGCTAGTGGCCCGGGACAGGGTACAACTAATGAAAAACTGTTTTTT. It codes for CASGPGQGTTNEKLFF.